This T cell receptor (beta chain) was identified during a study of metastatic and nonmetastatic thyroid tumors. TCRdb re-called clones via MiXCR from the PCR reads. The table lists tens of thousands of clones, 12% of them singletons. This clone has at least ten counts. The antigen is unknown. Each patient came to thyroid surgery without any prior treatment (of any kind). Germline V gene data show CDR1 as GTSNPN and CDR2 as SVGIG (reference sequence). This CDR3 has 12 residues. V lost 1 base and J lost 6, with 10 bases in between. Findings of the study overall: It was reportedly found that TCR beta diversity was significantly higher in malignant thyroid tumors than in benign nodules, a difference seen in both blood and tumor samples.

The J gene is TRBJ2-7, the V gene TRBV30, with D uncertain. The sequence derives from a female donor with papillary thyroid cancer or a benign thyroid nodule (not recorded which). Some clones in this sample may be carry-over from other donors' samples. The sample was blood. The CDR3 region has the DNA TGTGCCTGGAGTGGGAACAGCCCCGAGCAGTACTTC. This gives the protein CAWSGNSPEQYF.